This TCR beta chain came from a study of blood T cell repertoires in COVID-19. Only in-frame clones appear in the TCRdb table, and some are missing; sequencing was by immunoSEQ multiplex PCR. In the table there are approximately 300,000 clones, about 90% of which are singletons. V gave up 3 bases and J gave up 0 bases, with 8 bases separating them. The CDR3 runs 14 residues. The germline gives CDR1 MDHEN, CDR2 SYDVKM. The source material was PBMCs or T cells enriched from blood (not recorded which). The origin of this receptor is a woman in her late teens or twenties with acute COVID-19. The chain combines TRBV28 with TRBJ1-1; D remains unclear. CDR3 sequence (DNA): TGTGCCAGCAGTTTCGGGGTAATGAACACTGAAGCTTTCTTT. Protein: CASSFGVMNTEAFF.